This TCR beta chain was captured in a study of cytomegalovirus exposure and HLA in healthy donors. Study-wide results and limits: Reports described diagnosis of cytomegalovirus status by the classifier as highly specific and sensitive. TCR clusters originating in the first cohort tended to co-occur in the 100 to 150 validation repertoires, according to a later analysis.

Clones were sequenced by immunoSEQ multiplex PCR, and TCRdb holds only the in-frame ones, with some missing. The table shows 200,000 to 250,000 clones, with more than 75% occurring only once. Among the roughly 120 subjects of the validation cohort, separate from the approximately 700-subject first cohort, were the donors. With regard to this clone: Its cognate antigen is unknown.

This CDR3 comprises 16 residues. Germline lookup yields CDR1 LNHDA and CDR2 SQIVND (reference sequence). Trimming at V came to 1 base and at J to 0 bases, leaving 5 bases not matched to a gene. Specimen: PBMCs. This receptor was taken from a woman aged 18-35 years in good health and CMV-seropositive. The chain is built from TRBV19 and TRBJ1-2, with 7 bases matching TRBD1. The CDR3 DNA reads as TGTGCCAGTAGTATAGGACAGGGATCTCCTAACTATGGCTACACCTTC. This gives the protein CASSIGQGSPNYGYTF.